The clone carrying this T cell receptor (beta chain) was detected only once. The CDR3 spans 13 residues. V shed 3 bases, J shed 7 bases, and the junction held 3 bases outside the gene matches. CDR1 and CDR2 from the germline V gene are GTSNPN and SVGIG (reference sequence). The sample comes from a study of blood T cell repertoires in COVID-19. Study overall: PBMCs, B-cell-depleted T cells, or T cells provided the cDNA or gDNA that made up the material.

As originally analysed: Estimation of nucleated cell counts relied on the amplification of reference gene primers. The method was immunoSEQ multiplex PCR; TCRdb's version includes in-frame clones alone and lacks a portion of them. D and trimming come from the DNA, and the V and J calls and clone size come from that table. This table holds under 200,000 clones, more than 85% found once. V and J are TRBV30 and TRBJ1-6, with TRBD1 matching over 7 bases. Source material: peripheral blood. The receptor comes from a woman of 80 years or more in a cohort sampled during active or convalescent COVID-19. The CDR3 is CAWRGTANSPLHF. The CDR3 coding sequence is TGTGCCTGGAGGGGGACAGCAAATTCACCCCTCCACTTT.